The 23 T cell receptor beta chains reported below all come from one sample, sequenced in a study of cytomegalovirus exposure and HLA in healthy donors. In the PCR, 60 Vbeta and 13 Jbeta primers were used. Only in-frame clones appear in the TCRdb table, and some are missing; sequencing was by immunoSEQ multiplex PCR. Its table records 45,000 to 55,000 clones. Sequencing was performed on PBMCs. All receptors derive from a woman between 45 and 60 years old in good health and CMV-seropositive.

The chain uses TRBV30 and TRBJ2-2, with TRBD1 as a possible D gene (6 bases). V lost 3 bases and J 3 bases, leaving 11 bases between the germline ends. Germline V gene lookup returns CDR1 GTSNPN and CDR2 SVGIG (reference sequence). The CDR3 loop spans 14 amino acids. The CDR3 region is CAWSPTGYTGELFF. The CDR3 DNA reads TGTGCCTGGAGCCCGACAGGTTACACCGGGGAGCTGTTTTTT.

The gene calls are TRBV9 and TRBJ1-3, with 8 nucleotides matching TRBD1. Germline CDR1 SGDLS, CDR2 YYNGEE. J was trimmed by 2 bases and V by 4 bases; bases with no gene match: 5. This CDR3 region has 15 residues. The CDR3 sequence is CASSPQTGAGNTIYF. The CDR3 DNA is TGTGCCAGCAGCCCCCAGACAGGGGCTGGAAACACCATATATTTT.

The chain employs TRBV11-2 and TRBJ2-1, with TRBD1 matching over 9 bases. The CDR3 is 15 residues long. The trim removed 5 bases at V and 4 bases at J, leaving 6 bases unmatched. CDR1 and CDR2 from the germline V gene are SGHAT and FQNNGV. The CDR3 protein is CASSPGQGWYNEQFF. CDR3 coding DNA: TGTGCCAGCAGCCCAGGACAGGGGTGGTACAATGAGCAGTTCTTC.

The rearrangement uses TRBV28 and TRBJ2-3; 9 bases align to TRBD1. V shed 7 bases, J shed 0 bases, and the junction held 14 bases outside the gene matches. The CDR3 is 18 amino acids. Germline values: CDR1 MDHEN, CDR2 SYDVKM. CDR3 amino acids: CASNTPTGTGWSTDTQYF. As DNA, the CDR3 is TGTGCCAGCAACACTCCAACCGGGACAGGGTGGAGCACAGATACGCAGTATTTT.

J is TRBJ2-3 and V is TRBV5-1; D is perhaps TRBD2 (5 bases). V lost 0 bases and J lost 11, with 7 bases in between. CDR1 and CDR2 (germline): SGHRS, YFSETQ. The CDR3 is 11 residues long. CDR3 in DNA: TGCGCCAGCAGCTTGGGCAGCGGGCAGTATTTT. It yields the protein CASSLGSGQYF.

The chain couples TRBV5-1 to TRBJ1-5; D remains unclear. CDR1 and CDR2 (germline): SGHRS, YFSETQ. The CDR3 is made up of 14 amino acids. V was clipped by 5 bases and J by 0 bases, with 9 bases between them. In DNA, the CDR3 is TGCGCCAGCAGGTCAGATAATAGCAATCAGCCCCAGCATTTT. Its protein product is CASRSDNSNQPQHF.

The chain combines TRBV7-9 with TRBJ1-5, with a tentative D call TRBD1 (5 bases). V was shortened by 0 bases and J by 6 bases, with 6 bases between the two germline ends. CDR1 is SEHNR, CDR2 FQNEAQ, per germline (reference sequence). The CDR3 has 13 residues. The CDR3 nucleotides read TGTGCCAGCAGCTTAGCAGGGGCTCAGCCCCAGCATTTT. Translated: CASSLAGAQPQHF.

This chain joins TRBV18 and TRBJ1-6; D is possibly TRBD1 (5 bases). Trimming left V 2 bases short and J 3 bases short, with 11 bases between. The CDR3 runs to 16 residues. CDR1 is KGHSH, CDR2 LQKENI, per germline. Written as DNA, the CDR3 is TGTGCCAGCTCACCATTCAGGGATATCTATAATTCACCCCTCCACTTT. Translation gives CASSPFRDIYNSPLHF.

V usage is TRBV2 and J usage is TRBJ2-1; a weak D match, TRBD2 (5 bases). The length of the CDR3 is 13 residues. The germline CDR1 and CDR2 sequences are SNHLY and FYNNEI. With 3 bases removed from V and 9 bases from J, the gap between germline ends came to 12 bases. CDR3 loop: CASSEGEVGEQFF. CDR3 in DNA: TGTGCCAGCAGTGAGGGAGAAGTTGGTGAGCAGTTCTTC.

As DNA, the CDR3 is TGTGCCAGCCGAGCGGGAGGATATTACAATGAGCAGTTCTTC. Translation gives CASRAGGYYNEQFF. This sequence joins TRBV7-2 and TRBJ2-1; 9 nucleotides align to TRBD2. CDR3 length: 14 amino acids. Germline V CDR1 and CDR2: SGHTA, FQGNSA. V lost 8 bases, J lost 4 bases, and 6 bases stayed unmatched.

V and J are TRBV5-6 and TRBJ2-5, with D perhaps TRBD2 (5 bases). The CDR3 is 13 amino acids. Trimming removed 5 bases from V and 3 bases from J, with 11 bases in between. Germline V gene lookup returns CDR1 SGHDT and CDR2 YYEEEE. In nucleotides, the CDR3 is TGTGCCAGCAGTAACGGACTCGAAGAGACCCAGTACTTC. Encoded protein: CASSNGLEETQYF.

The V and J genes are TRBV5-1 and TRBJ2-7; tentative D call: TRBD2 (5 bases). V was clipped by 0 bases and J by 5 bases, with 15 bases between them. The CDR3 loop spans 15 amino acids. Germline assignment: CDR1 SGHRS and CDR2 YFSETQ. The CDR3 DNA follows: TGCGCCAGCAGCTTGGCCCGAGGAGGTCCCGACGAGCAGTACTTC. It yields the protein CASSLARGGPDEQYF.

This chain uses TRBV18 with TRBJ1-4; no firm D call. This CDR3 contains 14 residues. Germline V gene lookup returns CDR1 KGHSH and CDR2 LQKENI. Trimming shortened V by 2 bases and J by 4 bases, and 8 bases separated the two germline ends. The CDR3, as DNA: TGTGCCAGCTCACCAACAACCCATAATGAAAAACTGTTTTTT. Translated: CASSPTTHNEKLFF. Filled out from reference TRBV18 and TRBJ1-4, the complete variable domain reads NAGVMQNPRHLVRRRGQEARLRCSPMKGHSHVYWYRQLPEEGLKFMVYLQKENIIDESGMPKERFSAEFPKEGPSILRIQQVVRGDSAAYFCASSPTTHNEKLFFGSGTQLSVL.

V and J are TRBV9 and TRBJ2-5, with D perhaps matching TRBD1 (5 bases). The germline V and J ends were trimmed by 1 base and 4 bases, with 14 bases remaining between them. The CDR3 totals 15 residues. Germline V CDR1 and CDR2: SGDLS, YYNGEE. The CDR3 sequence: CASSVQGILGETQYF. CDR3 nucleotide sequence: TGTGCCAGCAGCGTACAGGGAATACTTGGAGAGACCCAGTACTTC.

V is TRBV14 and J is TRBJ1-3, with a tentative D call TRBD1 (6 bases). Germline V gene sequence: CDR1 SGHDN, CDR2 FVKESK. This CDR3 has 16 residues. The V end lost 0 bases, the J end lost 3 bases, and 12 bases lay between the germline ends. The CDR3 region is CASSQDLTGNGNTIYF. The CDR3 bases are TGTGCCAGCAGCCAAGACCTTACAGGGAATGGAAACACCATATATTTT.

The CDR3 bases are TGTGCCAGCAGCCGGTTAAACACTGAAGCTTTCTTT. Translated, it gives CASSRLNTEAFF. The rearrangement uses TRBV2 and TRBJ1-1, with D uncertain. Germline lookup yields CDR1 SNHLY and CDR2 FYNNEI. Trimming took 6 bases from V and 2 from J, leaving 7 bases between them. This CDR3 is built from 12 residues.

The chain couples TRBV5-1 to TRBJ2-2; D not certain. Trimming left V 1 base short and J 1 base short, with 2 bases between. The CDR3 sequence is 13 residues long. Germline V gene lookup returns CDR1 SGHRS and CDR2 YFSETQ. CDR3 loop: CASSLRNTGELFF. Written as DNA, the CDR3 is TGCGCCAGCAGCTTGCGGAACACCGGGGAGCTGTTTTTT.

As DNA, the CDR3 is TGTGCCAGCAGTCTCCCCGGGACAGCATATCCAACTAATGAAAAACTGTTTTTT. It is translated as CASSLPGTAYPTNEKLFF. The rearrangement links TRBV28 to TRBJ1-4; TRBD1 agrees at 7 bases. Looked up from germline, CDR1 is MDHEN and CDR2 is SYDVKM. Unmatched junction bases numbered 12, after V lost 5 bases and J lost 0 bases. The CDR3 sequence is 18 residues long.

The rearrangement joins TRBV6-5 to TRBJ2-3; D perhaps matches TRBD2 (5 bases). V was clipped by 3 bases and J by 2 bases, with 9 bases between them. Germline CDR1 reads MNHEY; CDR2 reads SVGAGI. This CDR3 contains 14 residues. DNA for the CDR3: TGTGCCAGCAGTTATCTCGGGGTCACAGATACGCAGTATTTT. It encodes CASSYLGVTDTQYF.

This sequence joins TRBV28 and TRBJ1-1; D uncertain. Trimming shortened V by 2 bases and J by 3 bases, and 10 bases separated the two germline ends. Germline V CDR1 and CDR2: MDHEN, SYDVKM. This CDR3 is 14 amino acids long. CDR3 loop: CASSLGVGYTEAFF. The CDR3 nucleotides are TGTGCCAGCAGTTTAGGTGTCGGGTACACTGAAGCTTTCTTT.

The rearrangement uses TRBV19 and TRBJ2-7; 8 bases match TRBD1. This CDR3 is 14 amino acids long. V was clipped by 1 base and J by 3 bases; unmatched bases: 2. Germline-derived CDR1 and CDR2 are LNHDA and SQIVND (reference sequence). The CDR3: CASSIGTGYYEQYF. The DNA for the CDR3 is TGTGCCAGTAGTATAGGGACAGGGTACTACGAGCAGTACTTC. Drawing the rest from reference TRBV19 and TRBJ2-7, the complete variable domain is DGGITQSPKYLFRKEGQNVTLSCEQNLNHDAMYWYRQDPGQGLRLIYYSQIVNDFQKGDIAEGYSVSREKKESFPLTVTSAQKNPTAFYLCASSIGTGYYEQYFGPGTRLTVT.

J is TRBJ1-6 and V is TRBV7-2; no definite D call. The germline V and J ends were trimmed by 5 bases and 6 bases, with 11 bases remaining between them. CDR1 and CDR2 from the germline V gene are SGHTA and FQGNSA. This CDR3 has 14 amino acids. The chain's CDR3 is CASSQGSGNSPLHF. The CDR3, as DNA: TGTGCCAGCAGCCAAGGATCGGGTAATTCACCCCTCCACTTT. Together with reference TRBV7-2 and TRBJ1-6, the CDR3 gives the full variable domain: GAGVSQSPSNKVTEKGKDVELRCDPISGHTALYWYRQSLGQGLEFLIYFQGNSAPDKSGLPSDRFSAERTGGSVSTLTIQRTQQEDSAVYLCASSQGSGNSPLHFGNGTRLTVT.

This chain joins TRBV25-1 and TRBJ1-2; 10 nucleotides match TRBD1. The CDR3 is 16 residues long. With 8 bases clipped from V and 8 bases from J, the junction kept 17 bases outside the gene matches. Germline lookup yields CDR1 MGHDK and CDR2 SYGVNS. DNA for the CDR3: TGTGCCAGCCAACTAACCGGGACAGGGGAAGGCGGGGGCTACACCTTC. Translated: CASQLTGTGEGGGYTF.